This is a list of T cell receptor beta chains from one sample in a study of blood T cell repertoires in COVID-19. Assay used: immunoSEQ multiplex PCR; TCRdb lists only in-frame clones, some missing. The sample has around 270,000 clones, 70% to 90% seen once. The sample comprised peripheral blood. These receptor sequences come from a woman in her fifties or sixties with acute or convalescent COVID-19. Each CDR3 is given with its conserved first and last residue. The D gene is left open where the match is weak. The size entry is marked missing in some rows and otherwise reads once, few, many or a size class.

TRBJ2-7 | TRBD1 | - | TRBV9 | CASSVGQGAYYEQYF | TGTGCCAGCAGCGTAGGACAGGGGGCCTACTACGAGCAGTACTTC
TRBJ2-1 | - | - | TRBV27 | CASSFYPRNEQFF | TGTGCCAGCAGTTTCTACCCCAGGAATGAGCAGTTCTTC
TRBJ2-3 | TRBD2 | - | TRBV11-2 | CASSLEGSGPGGDTQYF | TGTGCCAGCAGCTTAGAAGGTTCGGGGCCGGGGGGAGATACGCAGTATTTT
TRBJ2-7 | TRBD1 | few | TRBV7-6 | CASSPGTGGEMLEYF | TGTGCCAGCAGCCCAGGGACAGGGGGCGAAATGCTGGAGTACTTC
TRBJ2-7 | TRBD1 | - | TRBV28 | CASRGTGSSYEQYF | TGTGCCAGCAGAGGGACAGGGAGCTCCTACGAGCAGTACTTC
TRBJ1-1 | - | - | TRBV27 | CASSSMRNTEAFF | TGTGCCAGCAGTTCGATGCGGAACACTGAAGCTTTCTTT
TRBJ1-2 | TRBD1 | - | TRBV28 | CASGDRGQVGGYTF | TGTGCCAGCGGGGACAGGGGGCAGGTTGGTGGCTACACCTTC
TRBJ1-2 | TRBD1 | - | TRBV27 | CASSIGGQPDYGYTF | TGTGCCAGCAGCATTGGGGGACAGCCCGACTATGGCTACACCTTC
TRBJ2-7 | TRBD1 | - | TRBV25-1 | CASSEHGQGYEQYF | TGTGCCAGCAGTGAACACGGACAGGGCTACGAGCAGTACTTC
TRBJ2-1 | - | once | TRBV28 | CASSFPRAGRMSYNEQFF | TGTGCCAGCAGTTTTCCACGGGCGGGACGGATGTCCTACAATGAGCAGTTCTTC
TRBJ2-2 | TRBD2 | - | TRBV13 | CASSLGPSGIPGELFF | TGTGCCAGCAGCTTAGGCCCTAGCGGGATCCCCGGGGAGCTGTTTTTT
TRBJ2-1 | - | - | TRBV5-5 | CASSLAQLGDEQFF | TGTGCCAGCAGCTTGGCGCAATTAGGGGATGAGCAGTTCTTC
TRBJ2-7 | - | - | TRBV5-1 | CASSLGPGLDEQYF | TGCGCCAGCAGCTTGGGACCGGGACTTGACGAGCAGTACTTC
TRBJ2-5 | - | - | TRBV5-4 | CASSLYASQETQYF | TGTGCCAGCAGCTTGTACGCGTCCCAAGAGACCCAGTACTTC
TRBJ2-5 | TRBD1 | - | TRBV13 | CASSLNRGMETQYF | TGTGCCAGCAGCTTGAACAGGGGGATGGAGACCCAGTACTTC
TRBJ2-7 | - | - | TRBV24-1 | CATERGSEQYF | TGTGCCACTGAGAGGGGGTCTGAGCAGTACTTC
TRBJ2-7 | TRBD1 | - | TRBV27 | CASSLYLRQGAYEQYF | TGTGCCAGCAGTTTATACCTCCGACAGGGGGCCTACGAGCAGTACTTC
TRBJ2-3 | TRBD1 | - | TRBV9 | CASSVEQGDRPSDTQYF | TGTGCCAGCAGCGTAGAGCAGGGGGATCGTCCTTCAGATACGCAGTATTTT
TRBJ1-1 | TRBD1 | - | TRBV6-5 | CASSLQGAGTEAFF | TGTGCCAGCAGTTTACAGGGGGCGGGCACTGAAGCTTTCTTT
TRBJ2-2 | TRBD1 | - | TRBV19 | CASSRLQTGVTGELFF | TGTGCCAGTAGTAGGCTTCAAACAGGGGTGACCGGGGAGCTGTTTTTT
TRBJ1-2 | - | few | TRBV7-3 | CASSLTPMQDYGYTF | TGTGCCAGCAGCTTAACGCCTATGCAAGATTATGGCTACACCTTC
TRBJ2-5 | TRBD2 | - | TRBV29-1 | CSVHRGGETQYF | TGCAGCGTCCACCGCGGGGGGGAGACCCAGTACTTC
TRBJ2-7 | TRBD1 | once | TRBV5-4 | CASRQGAGEQYF | TGTGCCAGCAGACAGGGGGCGGGGGAGCAGTACTTC
TRBJ2-7 | TRBD1 | - | TRBV29-1 | CSARDRTYEQYF | TGCAGCGCCCGGGACAGAACCTACGAGCAGTACTTC
TRBJ2-1 | - | - | TRBV27 | CASSPRKVNYNEQFF | TGTGCCAGCAGCCCCAGGAAGGTCAACTACAATGAGCAGTTCTTC
TRBJ1-1 | TRBD1 | - | TRBV7-9 | CASSQDRMNTEAFF | TGTGCCAGCAGCCAGGACAGGATGAACACTGAAGCTTTCTTT
TRBJ1-1 | - | - | TRBV4-1 | CASLSRGTEAFF | TGCGCCAGCCTTTCCAGGGGCACTGAAGCTTTCTTT
TRBJ2-4 | - | once | TRBV28 | CASSFGGIAKNIQYF | TGTGCCAGCAGTTTCGGAGGTATAGCCAAAAACATTCAGTACTTC
TRBJ2-7 | TRBD1 | few | TRBV5-1 | CASRGGTGYEQYF | TGCGCCAGCAGAGGCGGGACAGGGTACGAGCAGTACTTC
TRBJ2-7 | - | once | TRBV16 | CASSQSRGQINSYEQYF | TGTGCCAGCAGCCAATCGCGCGGCCAGATTAATTCCTACGAGCAGTACTTC
TRBJ2-7 | TRBD2 | - | TRBV28 | CASSTAGYGVREQYF | TGTGCCAGCAGTACAGCGGGATACGGGGTCCGAGAGCAGTACTTC
TRBJ1-1 | - | - | TRBV7-8 | CASSLASGMGTEAFF | TGTGCCAGCAGCTTAGCGTCAGGGATGGGCACTGAAGCTTTCTTT
TRBJ1-5 | TRBD1 | - | TRBV19 | CASRPLTGHSNQPQHF | TGTGCCAGTAGACCCTTGACAGGGCATAGCAATCAGCCCCAGCATTTT
TRBJ2-7 | TRBD1 | - | TRBV7-2 | CASSSRQGPAYEQYF | TGTGCCAGCAGCTCGCGACAGGGACCCGCCTACGAGCAGTACTTC
TRBJ2-7 | - | - | TRBV4-3 | CASSQDRVTYEQYF | TGCGCCAGCAGCCAAGACAGGGTTACGTACGAGCAGTACTTC
TRBJ2-1 | TRBD2 | - | TRBV12-3/TRBV12-4 | CASNPPGGFEQFF | TGTGCCAGCAATCCCCCCGGGGGGTTTGAGCAGTTCTTC
TRBJ1-2 | - | - | TRBV28 | CASSPGGGRRYGYTF | TGTGCCAGCAGCCCCGGCGGGGGGCGCCGCTATGGCTACACCTTC
TRBJ2-1 | - | once | TRBV24-1 | CATSDPIVDEQFF | TGTGCCACCAGTGACCCGATAGTCGATGAGCAGTTCTTC
TRBJ2-7 | TRBD1 | once | TRBV28 | CASSPGQGTYEQYF | TGTGCCAGCAGTCCCGGACAGGGTACCTACGAGCAGTACTTC
TRBJ1-5 | TRBD1 | - | TRBV4-1 | CASSQTGFSDQPQHF | TGCGCCAGCAGCCAGACAGGGTTTTCGGATCAGCCCCAGCATTTT
TRBJ1-4 | TRBD1 | few | TRBV6-1 | CASSEAPRYRGKKLFF | TGTGCCAGCAGTGAAGCGCCCAGGTACAGGGGTAAAAAACTGTTTTTT
TRBJ1-1 | TRBD1 | - | TRBV5-1 | CASSHRGPSGAFF | TGCGCCAGCAGTCACAGGGGGCCGAGCGGAGCTTTCTTT
TRBJ1-3 | TRBD1 | - | TRBV19 | CASSLQTGYSGNTIYF | TGTGCCAGTAGTCTCCAGACAGGGTACAGTGGAAACACCATATATTTT
TRBJ1-2 | TRBD1 | - | TRBV19 | CASYRGNYDGYTF | TGTGCCAGTTACAGGGGGAATTACGATGGCTACACCTTC
TRBJ1-1 | TRBD1 | - | TRBV5-1 | CASSLADRAGTEAFF | TGCGCCAGCAGCTTGGCCGACAGGGCGGGGACTGAAGCTTTCTTT
TRBJ2-7 | - | - | TRBV6-5 | CASSLNFQGYEQYF | TGTGCCAGCAGTTTGAACTTCCAGGGTTACGAGCAGTACTTC
TRBJ2-1 | TRBD2 | few | TRBV6-4 | CASSDSLAGRNEQFF | TGTGCCAGCAGTGACTCCCTAGCGGGCAGGAATGAGCAGTTCTTC
TRBJ2-7 | - | - | TRBV5-4 | CASIPLSPPPHEQYF | TGTGCCAGCATCCCGCTTAGCCCTCCCCCCCACGAGCAGTACTTC
TRBJ2-5 | TRBD2 | - | TRBV27 | CASSLFAGVQETQYF | TGTGCCAGCAGTTTATTTGCGGGAGTCCAAGAGACCCAGTACTTC
TRBJ1-5 | - | once | TRBV6-5 | CASSYSAGLNQPQHF | TGTGCCAGCAGTTACTCCGCAGGCCTCAATCAGCCCCAGCATTTT
TRBJ1-1 | TRBD1 | - | TRBV6-5 | CASSYSTGPGEAFF | TGTGCCAGCAGTTACTCGACAGGGCCGGGAGAAGCTTTCTTT
TRBJ2-1 | TRBD2 | - | TRBV7-2 | CASSFPVLAGISYNEQFF | TGTGCCAGCAGCTTCCCCGTACTAGCGGGGATATCCTACAATGAGCAGTTCTTC
TRBJ2-1 | - | - | TRBV5-1 | CASSFGLQVTDEQFF | TGCGCCAGCAGCTTTGGCCTGCAGGTCACTGATGAGCAGTTCTTC
TRBJ2-5 | - | - | TRBV5-1 | CASSPENSGYGETQYF | TGCGCCAGCAGCCCGGAAAATTCAGGGTATGGGGAGACCCAGTACTTC
TRBJ1-5 | - | - | TRBV29-1 | CSVLVSGNQPQHF | TGCAGCGTCCTTGTGTCCGGCAATCAGCCCCAGCATTTT